Below are 7 T cell receptor beta chains sequenced from a single sample in a study of control samples from healthy donors and cancer patients. Clones were read by immunoSEQ multiplex PCR, and TCRdb kept only the in-frame ones, dropping some. The sample lists 55,000 to 70,000 clones; 80% to 95% were seen once. Sequenced material: PBMCs. Source of these receptors: a man aged 30-40 years with colorectal cancer.

The CDR3 loop reads CASSTGTSATGELFF. The CDR3 DNA is TGTGCCAGCAGTACCGGGACTAGCGCAACCGGGGAGCTGTTTTTT. The chain recombines TRBV7-6 with TRBJ2-2, with 10 bases identical to TRBD2. This CDR3 has 15 amino acids. CDR1 SGHVS and CDR2 FNYEAQ come from the germline V gene. The V gene end was trimmed by 6 bases and the J gene end by 5 bases; junction bases not matched to a gene: 6.

The count of this clone is one. The V call is TRBV24-1, the J call TRBJ1-5, with 10 bases identical to TRBD1. J lost 4 bases, V lost 4 bases, and 0 bases had no gene match. The CDR3 has 14 residues. The V gene's germline CDR1 is KGHDR and CDR2 SFDVKD. The CDR3 nucleotides read TGTGCCACCAGTGAGGGACAGGGGAATCAGCCCCAGCATTTT. Its protein product is CATSEGQGNQPQHF.

The V and J genes are TRBV2 and TRBJ1-5; D might be TRBD1 (5 bases). Trimming shortened V by 6 bases and J by 0 bases, and 6 bases separated the two germline ends. The CDR3 is made up of 13 amino acids. CDR1 is SNHLY and CDR2 is FYNNEI in the germline V gene. This CDR3 is CASRTDSNQPQHF. The CDR3, as DNA: TGTGCCAGCAGGACAGATAGCAATCAGCCCCAGCATTTT.

This clone was counted once. The chain carries TRBV30 and TRBJ1-2; D perhaps matches TRBD1 (6 bases). Germline V gene data show CDR1 as GTSNPN and CDR2 as SVGIG (reference sequence). The CDR3 totals 13 residues. V lost 2 bases, J lost 4 bases, and 11 bases lay in between. The CDR3 loop reads CAWSRTGTYGYTF. As DNA, the CDR3 is TGTGCCTGGAGTCGTACAGGGACCTATGGCTACACCTTC.

This rearrangement joins TRBV6-2 or TRBV6-3 to TRBJ1-1, with 7 bases matching TRBD1. The germline V gene has CDR1 MNHEY and CDR2 SVGEGT. This CDR3 spans 12 amino acids. Germline trimming cut 6 bases from V and 5 bases from J; bases unmatched to any gene: 3. The CDR3 nucleotides are TGTGCCAGCAGCACACAGGGGACTGAAGCTTTCTTT. This encodes CASSTQGTEAFF.

V gene TRBV6-2 or TRBV6-3 combines with J gene TRBJ1-1, with 8 bases matching TRBD1. V lost 2 bases, J lost 0 bases, and 11 bases stayed unmatched. CDR3 length: 18 amino acids. CDR1 and CDR2 from the germline V gene are MNHEY and SVGEGT. CDR3 protein: CASSYNPGGVNMNTEAFF. CDR3 DNA sequence: TGTGCCAGCAGTTACAACCCAGGGGGCGTCAATATGAACACTGAAGCTTTCTTT.

The rearrangement uses TRBV5-4 and TRBJ1-2; 7 bases match TRBD1. Germline-derived CDR1 and CDR2 are SGHNT and YYREEE (reference sequence). The J segment lost 2 bases and the V segment lost 4 bases, leaving 8 bases of the junction unmatched. The CDR3 loop spans 15 amino acids. CDR3 sequence reads: CASSPGQNQNYGYTF. The CDR3 region has the DNA TGTGCCAGCAGCCCGGGACAGAATCAAAACTATGGCTACACCTTC.